This TCR beta chain was obtained from a study of T-cell memory formation after mild COVID-19. V shed 5 bases and J shed 3 bases, with 10 bases lying between them. The CDR3 runs 13 residues. CDR1 and CDR2 from the germline V gene are SQVTM and ANQGSEA. This clonotype was observed a handful of times. Constant-segment primers and 5'RACE yielded cDNA libraries for TCR alpha and TCR beta, each carrying sample barcodes and UMIs. TCRdb reanalysed the 5' RACE reads using MiXCR and keeps one entry per CDR3 protein. The profile shows 550,000 to 700,000 distinct CDR3 sequences, around 15% of them singletons. The sample consisted of PBMCs or a T cell subset sorted from them (not recorded which). This chain links TRBV29-1 with TRBJ2-2; D gene ambiguous. The TCR was taken from an adult woman who had mild COVID-19 (a few samples of this study predate the infection). Cell type and time point are not known. CDR3 sequence reads: CSVKTGYTGELFF. The CDR3 DNA sequence: TGCAGCGTTAAGACTGGATACACCGGGGAGCTGTTTTTT.